This paragraph reports one T cell receptor (beta chain). Only in-frame clones appear in the TCRdb table, and some are missing; sequencing was by immunoSEQ multiplex PCR. The sample holds nearly 11,000 clones, about three quarters seen once. The data were taken from a study of early stage breast cancer tumors. With 0 bases removed from V and 8 bases from J, the gap between germline ends came to 13 bases. Germline assignment: CDR1 KGHSH and CDR2 LQKENI. This CDR3 is 15 amino acids long. The gene calls are TRBV18 and TRBJ1-4, with D uncertain. The material sequenced was breast tumor tissue. The clonotype originates from a middle-aged person with breast cancer. The CDR3 DNA reads TGTGCCAGCTCACCACCGAGCGGTTCGAGAGAAAAACTGTTTTTT. Translated: CASSPPSGSREKLFF.